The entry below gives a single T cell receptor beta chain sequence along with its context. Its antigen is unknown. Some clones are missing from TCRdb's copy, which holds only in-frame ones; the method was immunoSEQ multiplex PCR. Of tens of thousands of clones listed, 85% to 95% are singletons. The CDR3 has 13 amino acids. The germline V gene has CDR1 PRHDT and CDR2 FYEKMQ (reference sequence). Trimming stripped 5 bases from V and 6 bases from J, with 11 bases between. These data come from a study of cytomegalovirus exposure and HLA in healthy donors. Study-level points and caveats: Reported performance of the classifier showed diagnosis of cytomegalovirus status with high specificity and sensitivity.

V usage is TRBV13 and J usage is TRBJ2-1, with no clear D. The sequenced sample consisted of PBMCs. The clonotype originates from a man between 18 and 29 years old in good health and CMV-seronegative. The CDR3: CASSPPRVNEQFF. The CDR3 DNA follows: TGTGCCAGCAGCCCGCCTAGAGTCAATGAGCAGTTCTTC.